This T cell receptor (beta chain) was recovered during a study of T-cell memory formation after mild COVID-19. Study at large: TCR clusters largely stayed donor specific. Broader study findings: Detection of some responders pre-infection suggested pre-existing cross-reactive memory T cells participated. Researchers report contracting CD4+ clones mostly in CM and EM, with CD8+ clones in EMRA.

MiXCR, applied by TCRdb to the 5' RACE reads, yields one record per CDR3 protein. This sample has about 290,000 distinct CDR3 sequences, with around 15% found just once. About this clonotype: Its antigen is not identified.

The sample taken for sequencing was PBMCs or a T cell subset sorted from them (not recorded which). The TCR was taken from a man aged 18 to 30 who had mild COVID-19 (a few samples of this study predate the infection). Cell type and time point are not known.

CDR3 sequence reads: CASFGGLWAEAFF. The DNA for the CDR3 is TGTGCCAGCTTTGGAGGACTATGGGCTGAAGCTTTCTTT. This chain joins TRBV6-2 or TRBV6-3 and TRBJ1-1; no clear D. The CDR3 spans 13 residues. CDR1 and CDR2 (germline): MNHEY, SVGEGT. V shed 8 bases and J shed 6 bases, with 16 bases lying between them.